The rows below give T cell receptor beta chains drawn from one sample of a study of cytotoxic CD8 clonotypes in ibrutinib-treated CLL. The data were produced by immunoSEQ multiplex PCR, yet TCRdb's version contains in-frame clones alone and is incomplete. The sample has around 310,000 clones, 70% to 80% seen once. The sequencing here drew on PBMCs, taken before ibrutinib treatment. The receptor source for this set is a human donor with chronic lymphocytic leukemia. Both conserved end residues are part of each CDR3. A D gene is named only where the DNA matches it firmly. Expanded clones get a size class; other rows say once, few or many, or leave the size out.

CDR3aa: CASSYGLSYEQYF
CDR3nt: TGTGCCAGCAGCTACGGACTGTCTTACGAGCAGTACTTC
abundance: -
j_gene: TRBJ2-7
v_gene: TRBV11-3
d_gene: -

CDR3aa: CASTPGLAGLSEQFF
CDR3nt: TGTGCCAGCACACCGGGACTAGCGGGATTGAGCGAGCAGTTCTTC
abundance: once
j_gene: TRBJ2-1
v_gene: TRBV27
d_gene: TRBD2

CDR3aa: CASSLSPGTVPEKLFF
CDR3nt: TGTGCCAGCAGCTTATCCCCCGGGACAGTCCCTGAAAAACTGTTTTTT
abundance: -
j_gene: TRBJ1-4
v_gene: TRBV7-2
d_gene: TRBD1

CDR3aa: CASSLGGLNNEQFF
CDR3nt: TGTGCCAGCAGCTTGGGGGGGCTCAACAATGAGCAGTTCTTC
abundance: -
j_gene: TRBJ2-1
v_gene: TRBV5-4
d_gene: -

CDR3aa: CASSLVSGYNNEQFF
CDR3nt: TGTGCCAGCAGCTTAGTTAGCGGGTATAACAATGAGCAGTTCTTC
abundance: -
j_gene: TRBJ2-1
v_gene: TRBV7-6
d_gene: TRBD2

CDR3aa: CASRGRGYEQYF
CDR3nt: TGTGCCAGCCGCGGGAGGGGCTACGAGCAGTACTTC
abundance: -
j_gene: TRBJ2-7
v_gene: TRBV6-5
d_gene: TRBD2

CDR3aa: CASSSRRDHYGYTF
CDR3nt: TGTGCCAGCAGCTCGCGCCGGGACCACTATGGCTACACCTTC
abundance: -
j_gene: TRBJ1-2
v_gene: TRBV5-4
d_gene: -

CDR3aa: CASSLGASDYEQYF
CDR3nt: TGTGCCAGCAGCTTGGGGGCCAGCGATTACGAGCAGTACTTC
abundance: -
j_gene: TRBJ2-7
v_gene: TRBV5-6
d_gene: -

CDR3aa: CASSFGHYGYTF
CDR3nt: TGTGCCAGCAGTTTTGGTCACTATGGCTACACCTTC
abundance: few
j_gene: TRBJ1-2
v_gene: TRBV28
d_gene: -

CDR3aa: CASGTPDSQETQYF
CDR3nt: TGTGCTAGTGGTACCCCGGATTCACAAGAGACCCAGTACTTC
abundance: -
j_gene: TRBJ2-5
v_gene: TRBV12-5
d_gene: -

CDR3aa: CASSFILAYTGELFF
CDR3nt: TGCGCCAGCAGCTTTATTCTAGCTTACACCGGGGAGCTGTTTTTT
abundance: -
j_gene: TRBJ2-2
v_gene: TRBV5-1
d_gene: -

CDR3aa: CAWGSLAGVIDTQYF
CDR3nt: TGTGCCTGGGGTAGCCTAGCGGGAGTGATAGATACGCAGTATTTT
abundance: -
j_gene: TRBJ2-3
v_gene: TRBV30
d_gene: TRBD2

CDR3aa: CASSEPRDSLYNEQFF
CDR3nt: TGTGCCAGCAGTGAACCGCGGGACAGCCTTTACAATGAGCAGTTCTTC
abundance: -
j_gene: TRBJ2-1
v_gene: TRBV6-1
d_gene: -

CDR3aa: CASSSRQGPDTQYF
CDR3nt: TGTGCCAGCAGCTCCAGACAGGGTCCAGATACGCAGTATTTT
abundance: once
j_gene: TRBJ2-3
v_gene: TRBV7-2
d_gene: TRBD1

CDR3aa: CASSHFSPLLGYTF
CDR3nt: TGTGCCAGCAGCCATTTCTCCCCGTTACTTGGCTACACCTTC
abundance: many
j_gene: TRBJ1-2
v_gene: TRBV14
d_gene: -

CDR3aa: CASSFYGQGLYEQYF
CDR3nt: TGTGCCAGCAGTTTCTACGGGCAGGGGTTATACGAGCAGTACTTC
abundance: -
j_gene: TRBJ2-7
v_gene: TRBV28
d_gene: -